This TCR beta chain was documented in a study of cytomegalovirus exposure and HLA in healthy donors. A multiplex PCR was run with 60 Vbeta primers and 13 Jbeta primers. The table came from immunoSEQ multiplex PCR; TCRdb's copy has only in-frame clones and leaves some out. This sample has 220,000 or so clones; 60% to 80% occur once, and the top ten carry roughly 1.9%. The CDR3 runs to 14 residues. The V gene's germline CDR1 is SGHKS and CDR2 YYEKEE (reference sequence). Trimming removed 0 bases at V and 3 bases at J, with 9 bases between. A note on this clone: Antigen unknown.

General study points: Later on, analysis showed that most CMV-associated TCR beta chains appeared to be HLA-restricted. Sequencing likely caused a cluster of highly shared sequence variants. V- and J-gene trimming of TCR beta was linked (in a later analysis) to a missense DCLRE1C variant.

The chain joins TRBV5-5 to TRBJ1-1; D possibly corresponds to TRBD1 (5 bases). Sequencing input: PBMCs. The receptor was isolated from a woman aged 25-40 years in good health and CMV-seronegative. The CDR3 loop reads CASSLEGRYTEAFF. CDR3 coding DNA: TGTGCCAGCAGCTTGGAGGGGCGGTACACTGAAGCTTTCTTT.